Listed here are 9 T cell receptor beta chains from one sample, sequenced in a study of blood T cells in healthy people across ages. Alongside a J-beta primer mix, a sample-barcoded 5' primer served in a second PCR lasting about 7 to 11 cycles. TCRdb redid the calling of the 5' RACE reads with MiXCR, one entry per CDR3 protein. The sample lists 650,000 to 900,000 distinct CDR3 sequences; roughly 60% were seen once. Sequencing was carried out using blood. The receptors here all came from a man between 25 and 39 years old in good health.

Details on this clonotype: Compared with germline, one end of the junction differs, possibly owing to a read error. The CDR3 bases are TGCGCCGGCAGCTTGCGGGGCGTCTACACAGATACGCAGTATTTT. Protein sequence: CAGSLRGVYTDTQYF. The genes are TRBV5-1 and TRBJ2-3; D is possibly TRBD2 (6 bases). The CDR3 extends over 15 amino acids. Germline CDR1 and CDR2: SGHRS and YFSETQ.

This clonotype was seen a few times. The V call is TRBV20-1, the J call TRBJ2-4; D may be TRBD2 (7 bases). The J call may not be correct, given that the DNA end is closer to TRBJ2-7. Germline lookup yields CDR1 DFQATT and CDR2 SNEGSKA (reference sequence). The length of the CDR3 is 13 residues. This chain's CDR3 is CSAGTGGSHEQYF. In nucleotides, the CDR3 is TGCAGTGCTGGTACGGGGGGCTCGCACGAGCAGTACTTC.

The V gene is TRBV25-1, the J gene TRBJ1-1, with D perhaps matching TRBD1 (5 bases). V was pared by 4 bases and J by 13 bases, with 16 bases between. Germline-derived CDR1 and CDR2 are MGHDK and SYGVNS. The CDR3 runs 12 residues. CDR3 loop: CASSGLGTPNFF. DNA for the CDR3: TGTGCCAGCAGTGGGTTGGGGACCCCCAATTTCTTT. Full variable domain (remainder filled in from reference TRBV25-1 and TRBJ1-1): EADIYQTPRYLVIGTGKKITLECSQTMGHDKMYWYQQDPGMELHLIHYSYGVNSTEKGDLSSESTVSRIRTEHFPLTLESARPSHTSQYLCASSGLGTPNFFGQGTRLTVV.

This clonotype was counted only a few times. J is TRBJ2-1 and V is TRBV5-1; maybe TRBD1 (7 bases). Trimming stripped 0 bases from V and 4 bases from J, with 17 bases between. Germline-derived CDR1 and CDR2 are SGHRS and YFSETQ. This CDR3 is 17 amino acids long. The CDR3 nucleotides are TGCGCCAGCAGCTTGGCCAGGGGGACTTCATCTTACAATGAGCAGTTCTTC. Residues: CASSLARGTSSYNEQFF.

This clonotype appeared a single time. The chain links TRBV13 to TRBJ2-7; D perhaps matches TRBD2 (5 bases). CDR1 PRHDT and CDR2 FYEKMQ come from the germline V gene (reference sequence). This CDR3 has 14 amino acids. V was cut by 6 bases and J by 5 bases, with 17 bases left in between. As DNA, the CDR3 is TGTGCCAGCAGACACCCCGGGGAGTCCCACGAGCAGTACTTC. As protein: CASRHPGESHEQYF.

The J gene is TRBJ1-1, the V gene TRBV7-9; D call uncertain. CDR1 and CDR2 from the germline V gene are SEHNR and FQNEAQ (reference sequence). V was shortened by 1 base and J by 0 bases, with 9 bases between the two germline ends. The CDR3 loop spans 15 amino acids. In DNA, the CDR3 is TGTGCCAGCAGCTTAGAGCCGGGAGTGAACACTGAAGCTTTCTTT. It specifies CASSLEPGVNTEAFF.

The rearrangement links TRBV6-5 to TRBJ2-2, with D possibly TRBD2 on 6 matching bases. V was cut by 7 bases and J by 5 bases, with 14 bases left in between. The CDR3 extends over 14 amino acids. Germline CDR1 is MNHEY and CDR2 is SVGAGI. The CDR3 coding sequence is TGTGCCAGCACCCGCGGAGGAGGGACCGGGGAGCTGTTTTTT. It is translated as CASTRGGGTGELFF.

As regards this clonotype: One end of the junction does not line up with germline, which may come from a read error. The CDR3 DNA is TGTGCCAGCAGCTCTCCGGGACAGGGAAGGAACATTCGGTACTTC. This gives the protein CASSSPGQGRNIRYF. V is TRBV7-2 and J is TRBJ2-4; 9 bases are shared with TRBD1. This CDR3 is built from 15 residues. Germline V gives CDR1 SGHTA, CDR2 FQGNSA.

The chain joins TRBV11-2 to TRBJ2-1; 9 nucleotides match TRBD1. Germline V lookup: CDR1 SGHAT, CDR2 FQNNGV. This CDR3 contains 17 residues. The junction had 11 bases not matched to a gene; V was cut back by 3 bases and J by 5 bases. In nucleotides, the CDR3 is TGTGCCAGCAGCTTTCTAGGCAAGGGACAGGGAGACAATGAGCAGTTCTTC. This encodes CASSFLGKGQGDNEQFF.